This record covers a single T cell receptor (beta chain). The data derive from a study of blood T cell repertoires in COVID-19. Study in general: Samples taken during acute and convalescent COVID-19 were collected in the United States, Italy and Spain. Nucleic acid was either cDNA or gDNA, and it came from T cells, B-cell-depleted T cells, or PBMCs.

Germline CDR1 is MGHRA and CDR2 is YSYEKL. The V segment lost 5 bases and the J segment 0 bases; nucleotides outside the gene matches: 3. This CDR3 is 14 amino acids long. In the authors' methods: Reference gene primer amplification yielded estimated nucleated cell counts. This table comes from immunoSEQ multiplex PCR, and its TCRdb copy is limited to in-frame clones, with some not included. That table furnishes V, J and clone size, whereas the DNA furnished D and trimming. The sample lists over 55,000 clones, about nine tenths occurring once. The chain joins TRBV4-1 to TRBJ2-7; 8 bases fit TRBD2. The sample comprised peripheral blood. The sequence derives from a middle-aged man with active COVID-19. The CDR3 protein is CASSEAGASYEQYF. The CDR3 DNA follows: TGCGCCAGCAGCGAAGCGGGAGCCTCCTACGAGCAGTACTTC.